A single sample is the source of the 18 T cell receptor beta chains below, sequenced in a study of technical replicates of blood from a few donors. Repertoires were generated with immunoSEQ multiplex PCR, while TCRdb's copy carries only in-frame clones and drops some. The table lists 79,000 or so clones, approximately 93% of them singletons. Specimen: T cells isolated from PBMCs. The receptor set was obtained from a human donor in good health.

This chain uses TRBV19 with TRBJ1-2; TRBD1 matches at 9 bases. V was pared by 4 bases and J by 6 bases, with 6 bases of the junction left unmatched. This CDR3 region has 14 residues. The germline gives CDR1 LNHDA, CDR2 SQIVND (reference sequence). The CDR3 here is CASSTRTGDDGYTF. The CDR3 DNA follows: TGTGCCAGTAGTACCCGGACAGGGGACGATGGCTACACCTTC.

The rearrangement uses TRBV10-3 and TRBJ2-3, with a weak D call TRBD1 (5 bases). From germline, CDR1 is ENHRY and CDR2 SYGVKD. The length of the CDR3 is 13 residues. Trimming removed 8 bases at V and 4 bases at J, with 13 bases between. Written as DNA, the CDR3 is TGTGCCATCGGCGCAGGGCTACCAGATACGCAGTATTTT. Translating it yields CAIGAGLPDTQYF.

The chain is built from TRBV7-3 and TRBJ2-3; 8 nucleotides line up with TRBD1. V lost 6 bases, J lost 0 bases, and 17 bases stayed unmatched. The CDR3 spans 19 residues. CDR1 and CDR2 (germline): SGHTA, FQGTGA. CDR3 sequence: CASRKKTGGPSPSTDTQYF. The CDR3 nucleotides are TGTGCCAGCAGGAAGAAAACAGGGGGTCCTTCCCCTAGCACAGATACGCAGTATTTT.

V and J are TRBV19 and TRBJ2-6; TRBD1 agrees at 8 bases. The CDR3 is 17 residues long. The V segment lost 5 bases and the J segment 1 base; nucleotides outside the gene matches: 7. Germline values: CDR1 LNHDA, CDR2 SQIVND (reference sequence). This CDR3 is CASSVDRVSSGANVLTF. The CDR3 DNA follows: TGTGCCAGTAGTGTGGACAGGGTCTCTTCTGGGGCCAACGTCCTGACTTTC.

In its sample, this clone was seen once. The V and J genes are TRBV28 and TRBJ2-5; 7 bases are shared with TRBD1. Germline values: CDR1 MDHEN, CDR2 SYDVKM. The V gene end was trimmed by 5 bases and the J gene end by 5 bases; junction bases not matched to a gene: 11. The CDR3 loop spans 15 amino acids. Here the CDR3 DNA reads TGTGCCAGCAGTGGGGGACAGTCCCACAGGGAGACCCAGTACTTC. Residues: CASSGGQSHRETQYF.

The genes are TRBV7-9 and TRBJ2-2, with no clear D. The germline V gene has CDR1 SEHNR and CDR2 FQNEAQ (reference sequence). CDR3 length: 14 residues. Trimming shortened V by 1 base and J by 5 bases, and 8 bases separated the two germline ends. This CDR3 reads CASSLGVATGELFF. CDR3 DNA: TGTGCCAGCAGCTTAGGAGTTGCGACCGGGGAGCTGTTTTTT.

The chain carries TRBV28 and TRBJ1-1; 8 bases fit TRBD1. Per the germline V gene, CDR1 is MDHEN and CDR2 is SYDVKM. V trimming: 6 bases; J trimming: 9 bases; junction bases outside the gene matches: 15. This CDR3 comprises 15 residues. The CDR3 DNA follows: TGTGCCAGCAGCCGTACCGATCCTACAGGGGGGAAAGCTTTCTTT. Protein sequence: CASSRTDPTGGKAFF.

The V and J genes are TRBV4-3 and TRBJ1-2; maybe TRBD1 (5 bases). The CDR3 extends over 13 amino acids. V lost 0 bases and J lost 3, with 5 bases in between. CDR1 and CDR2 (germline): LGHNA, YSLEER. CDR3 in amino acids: CASSQETDYGYTF. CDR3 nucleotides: TGCGCCAGCAGCCAAGAGACAGACTATGGCTACACCTTC.

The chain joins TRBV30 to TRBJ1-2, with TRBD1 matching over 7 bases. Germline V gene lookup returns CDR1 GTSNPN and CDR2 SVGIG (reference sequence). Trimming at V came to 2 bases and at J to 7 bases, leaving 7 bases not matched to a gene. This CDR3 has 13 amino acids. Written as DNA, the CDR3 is TGTGCCTGGAGTCCTTTCTCAGGGGGTGGCTACACCTTC. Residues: CAWSPFSGGGYTF. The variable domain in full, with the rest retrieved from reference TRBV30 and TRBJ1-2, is SQTIHQWPATLVQPVGSPLSLECTVEGTSNPNLYWYRQAAGRGLQLLFYSVGIGQISSEVPQNLSASRPQDRQFILSSKKLLLSDSGFYLCAWSPFSGGGYTFGSGTRLTVV.

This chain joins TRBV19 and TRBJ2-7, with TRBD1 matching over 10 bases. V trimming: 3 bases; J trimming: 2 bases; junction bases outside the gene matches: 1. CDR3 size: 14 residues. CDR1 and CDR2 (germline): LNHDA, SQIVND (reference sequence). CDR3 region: CASSMGTGAYEQYF. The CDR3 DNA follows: TGTGCCAGTAGTATGGGGACAGGGGCCTACGAGCAGTACTTC.

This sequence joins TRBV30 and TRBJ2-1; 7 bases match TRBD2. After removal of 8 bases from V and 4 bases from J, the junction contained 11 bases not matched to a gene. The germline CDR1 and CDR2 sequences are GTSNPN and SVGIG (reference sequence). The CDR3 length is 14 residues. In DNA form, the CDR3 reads TGTGCCCAGGAGAGCGGGACCCAATACAATGAGCAGTTCTTC. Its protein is CAQESGTQYNEQFF.

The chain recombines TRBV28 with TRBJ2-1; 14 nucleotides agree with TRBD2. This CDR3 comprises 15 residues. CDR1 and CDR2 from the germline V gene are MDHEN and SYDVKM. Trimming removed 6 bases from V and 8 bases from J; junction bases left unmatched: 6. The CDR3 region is CASRTGTSGSYEQFF. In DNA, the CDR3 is TGTGCCAGCAGAACCGGGACTAGCGGGAGCTATGAGCAGTTCTTC. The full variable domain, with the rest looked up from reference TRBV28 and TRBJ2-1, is DVKVTQSSRYLVKRTGEKVFLECVQDMDHENMFWYRQDPGLGLRLIYFSYDVKMKEKGDIPEGYSVSREKKERFSLILESASTNQTSMYLCASRTGTSGSYEQFFGPGTRLTVL.

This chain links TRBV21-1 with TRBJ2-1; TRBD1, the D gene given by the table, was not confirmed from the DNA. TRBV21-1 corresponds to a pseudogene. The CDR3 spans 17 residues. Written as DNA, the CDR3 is TGTGCCAGCAGCTTGAAAGACAGGTATCATGCCTACAATGAGCAGTTCTTC. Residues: CASSLKDRYHAYNEQFF.

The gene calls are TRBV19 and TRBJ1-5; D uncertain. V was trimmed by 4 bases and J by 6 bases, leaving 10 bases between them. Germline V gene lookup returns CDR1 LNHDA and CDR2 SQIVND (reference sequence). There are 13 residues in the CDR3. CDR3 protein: CASSKLGSQPQHF. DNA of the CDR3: TGTGCCAGTAGTAAACTAGGGTCTCAGCCCCAGCATTTT.

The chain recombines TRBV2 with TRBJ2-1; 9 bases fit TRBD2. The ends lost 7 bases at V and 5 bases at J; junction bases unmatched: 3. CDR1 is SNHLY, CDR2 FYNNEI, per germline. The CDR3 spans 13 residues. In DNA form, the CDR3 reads TGTGCCAGCACCGGCGGGAGGGACAATGAGCAGTTCTTC. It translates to CASTGGRDNEQFF.

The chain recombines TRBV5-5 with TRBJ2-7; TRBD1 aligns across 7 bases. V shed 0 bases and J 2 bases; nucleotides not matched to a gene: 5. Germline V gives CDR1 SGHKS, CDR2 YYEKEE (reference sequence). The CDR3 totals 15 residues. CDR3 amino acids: CASSLEGQAPYEQYF. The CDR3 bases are TGTGCCAGCAGCTTGGAAGGACAGGCTCCCTACGAGCAGTACTTC.

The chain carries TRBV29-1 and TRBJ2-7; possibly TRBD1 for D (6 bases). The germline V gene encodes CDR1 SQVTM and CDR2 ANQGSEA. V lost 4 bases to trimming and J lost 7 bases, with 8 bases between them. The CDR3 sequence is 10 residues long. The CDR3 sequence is CSVGDIEQYF. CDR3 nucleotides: TGCAGCGTTGGGGACATAGAGCAGTACTTC.

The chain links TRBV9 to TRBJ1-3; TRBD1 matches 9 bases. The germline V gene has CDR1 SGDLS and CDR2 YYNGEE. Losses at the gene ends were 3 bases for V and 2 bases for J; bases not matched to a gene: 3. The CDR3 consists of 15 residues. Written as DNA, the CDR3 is TGTGCCAGCAGCGAAGGGACAGGGACTGGAAACACCATATATTTT. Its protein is CASSEGTGTGNTIYF.